The rows below give T cell receptor beta chains drawn from one sample of a study of cytomegalovirus exposure and HLA in healthy donors. Measured with immunoSEQ multiplex PCR; TCRdb has only the in-frame clones, and not every one. The top ten hold roughly 0.26% of the sample, which has about 250,000 clones, 70% to 90% seen once. The sequenced sample consisted of PBMCs. The receptor source for this set is a girl under 10 years old in good health and CMV-seronegative. The CDR3 runs from the conserved cysteine through the conserved F or W. D genes are given only for firm matches. Only part of the rows carry a size: once, few, many, or a class if the clone is expanded.

j_call d_call clone_size v_call cdr3_nt cdr3_aa
TRBJ1-1 TRBD1 - TRBV6-5 TGTGCCAGCAGTTCGACCGGGACAGTAAAGAACACTGAAGCTTTCTTT CASSSTGTVKNTEAFF
TRBJ2-1 - few TRBV5-1 TGCGCCAGCAGCTTGTGGGGCGGGGGCCTTAGCTCCTACAATGAGCAGTTCTTC CASSLWGGGLSSYNEQFF
TRBJ1-1 TRBD1 - TRBV19 TGTGCCAGTAGCTCCCCCGGACAGGGGAAAACTGAAGCTTTCTTT CASSSPGQGKTEAFF
TRBJ2-1 TRBD2 - TRBV7-9 TGTGCCAGCAGCTTAGCGGGGGGGTCGACTGAGCAGTTCTTC CASSLAGGSTEQFF
TRBJ1-1 - - TRBV9 TGTGCCAGCAGCCGAGAATTTACTGAAGCTTTCTTT CASSREFTEAFF
TRBJ2-6 - - TRBV5-4 TGTGCCAGCAGCTCCGGGACATACCCCTCTGGGGCCAACGTCCTGACTTTC CASSSGTYPSGANVLTF
TRBJ2-7 TRBD1 - TRBV10-3 TGTGCCATCAGTGAGTCAGACAGGGGAGCTTCCTACGAGCAGTACTTC CAISESDRGASYEQYF
TRBJ2-7 - few TRBV10-3 TGTGCCATCAGTGGGGACCGGAGCGGGTACGAGCAGTACTTC CAISGDRSGYEQYF
TRBJ2-1 TRBD2 - TRBV28 TGTGCCAGCAGCGGGGGGGAGTATGGGTGGGATGAGCAGTTCTTC CASSGGEYGWDEQFF
TRBJ1-2 - - TRBV5-6 TGTGCCAGCAGCCTGCGGTCCAGGGACTTTCGGGCCTATGGCTACACCTTC CASSLRSRDFRAYGYTF
TRBJ1-1 - once TRBV16 TGTGCCAGCAGCGGACTGGGGTTGAACACTGAAGCTTTCTTT CASSGLGLNTEAFF
TRBJ2-1 TRBD2 - TRBV6-5 TGTGCCAGCAAGGGCGGGGGTATCCCCTACAATGAGCAGTTCTTC CASKGGGIPYNEQFF
TRBJ1-2 - - TRBV10-2 TGCGCCAGCAGTCCCAAGCGGCCACCTTTAGGTCACTATGGCTACACCTTC CASSPKRPPLGHYGYTF
TRBJ2-7 - - TRBV2 TGTGCCAGCCGGGACTCCTCCTTTGAACAGTACTTC CASRDSSFEQYF
TRBJ2-6 - - TRBV7-9 TGTGCCAGCAGCTTAAAGGGGATTGCCGGGGCCAACGTCCTGACTTTC CASSLKGIAGANVLTF
TRBJ1-2 TRBD1 - TRBV18 TGTGCCAGCGACAGGGAAAGTTTGGGATATGGCTACACCTTC CASDRESLGYGYTF
TRBJ2-7 - - TRBV5-1 TGCGCCAGCAGCTTGGTTGGGGGCGCCTACGAGCAGTACTTC CASSLVGGAYEQYF
TRBJ2-3 - - TRBV6-5 TGTGCCAGCAGTGAAGCTCGAGATACGCAGTATTTT CASSEARDTQYF
TRBJ1-3 - - TRBV29-1 TGCAGCGTTGGTGTTGACGGGTACTCTGGAAACACCATATATTTT CSVGVDGYSGNTIYF
TRBJ2-7 - - TRBV27 TGTGCCAGCGGCCAAACAGGGACCTACGAGCAGTACTTC CASGQTGTYEQYF
TRBJ2-7 - - TRBV5-4 TGTGCCAGCAGCTTTCTAGACTACGAGCAGTACTTC CASSFLDYEQYF
TRBJ1-2 TRBD1 - TRBV5-1 TGCGCCAGCAGGGTGACAGGGGGAGAGGTCTATGGCTACACCTTC CASRVTGGEVYGYTF
TRBJ2-2 - - TRBV5-1 TGCGCCAGCACGACTACCAACACCGGGGAGCTGTTTTTT CASTTTNTGELFF
TRBJ1-5 - - TRBV4-1 TGCGCCAGCAGCCGGCCAAATAGCAATCAGCCCCAGCATTTT CASSRPNSNQPQHF
TRBJ2-3 TRBD2 - TRBV5-1 TGCGCCAGTTTTAGCGGGGGGGCCGAAGATACGCAGTATTTT CASFSGGAEDTQYF
TRBJ1-5 - - TRBV7-2 TGTGCCAGCAGCTTCGCGGGCCCAAGGCGTCAGCCCCAGCATTTT CASSFAGPRRQPQHF
TRBJ2-3 TRBD1 - TRBV5-1 TGCGCCAGCGCCCAGGGGGGCACAGATACGCAGTATTTT CASAQGGTDTQYF
TRBJ1-5 TRBD1 - TRBV6-5 TGTGCCAGCAGACGGGACAGGGCTTACAATCAGCCCCAGCATTTT CASRRDRAYNQPQHF
TRBJ1-3 - - TRBV7-8 TGTGCCAGCAGCTTAGACCCTCTAGACGGAAACACCATATATTTT CASSLDPLDGNTIYF
TRBJ2-3 TRBD2 - TRBV28 TGTGCCAGCAGTTTTGCCCTAGCGGGACGGGATACGCAGTATTTT CASSFALAGRDTQYF
TRBJ2-1 TRBD1 - TRBV5-4 TGTGCCAGCAGCTACGAGGGGGCGGGCAATGAGCAGTTCTTC CASSYEGAGNEQFF
TRBJ2-1 TRBD2 - TRBV9 TGTGCCAGCAGCGTGGTGACTAGCGGGGGAAGATACAATGAGCAGTTCTTC CASSVVTSGGRYNEQFF
TRBJ2-2 - - TRBV27 TGTGCCAGCAGTTCTACCGGGGAGCTGTTTTTT CASSSTGELFF